This section outlines one T cell receptor beta chain sequence together with its context. This sample was taken from a study of blood T cell repertoires in COVID-19. The repertoire was sequenced with immunoSEQ multiplex PCR; TCRdb's copy has only in-frame clones and lacks some. The sample carries 260,000 or so clones, nearly 90% recorded once. The CDR3 is 19 amino acids. V lost 4 bases and J lost 1, with 25 bases in between. The V gene's germline CDR1 is LGHDT and CDR2 YNNKEL (reference sequence). The sequencing input was peripheral blood. The receptor was derived from a man between 18 and 29 years old with active or convalescent COVID-19. The chain links TRBV3-1 (or the pseudogene TRBV3-2) to TRBJ1-1; maybe TRBD1 (6 bases). CDR3 residues: CASSPYLRGGAGWNTEAFF. The CDR3 bases are TGTGCCAGCAGCCCGTATTTGCGAGGGGGGGCAGGGTGGAACACTGAAGCTTTCTTT.